A selection of T cell receptor beta chains follows, all from one sample in a study of blood T cell repertoires in COVID-19. Here immunoSEQ multiplex PCR was the method, and the copy in TCRdb shows in-frame clones only, minus some. The sample carries just over 85,000 clones, nearly 90% recorded once. What was sequenced was peripheral blood. The receptors derive from a man in his forties or fifties with acute or convalescent COVID-19. CDR3s include the opening cysteine and the closing phenylalanine or tryptophan. Each record gives: J gene, D gene, V gene, CDR3 protein. The D gene is left open where the match is weak.

j_call: TRBJ1-2
d_call: TRBD1
v_call: TRBV3-1/TRBV3-2
cdr3_aa: CASSQTGGNYGYTF

j_call: TRBJ2-1
d_call: TRBD2
v_call: TRBV19
cdr3_aa: CASSSQVSGSYNEQFF

j_call: TRBJ2-5
d_call: TRBD2
v_call: TRBV9
cdr3_aa: CASSVGLAGGQGETQYF

j_call: TRBJ1-5
d_call: -
v_call: TRBV2
cdr3_aa: CASSESRVEQPQHF

j_call: TRBJ2-2
d_call: -
v_call: TRBV15
cdr3_aa: CATSRDVRAGTGELFF

j_call: TRBJ1-2
d_call: -
v_call: TRBV10-3
cdr3_aa: CAIRADNTDGYTF

j_call: TRBJ2-5
d_call: TRBD2
v_call: TRBV5-6
cdr3_aa: CASSFMSSGAQETQYF

j_call: TRBJ2-7
d_call: TRBD2
v_call: TRBV24-1
cdr3_aa: CATSDPGGSPYEQYF

j_call: TRBJ1-2
d_call: -
v_call: TRBV3-1/TRBV3-2
cdr3_aa: CASSQDSNYGYTF

j_call: TRBJ2-3
d_call: TRBD2
v_call: TRBV30
cdr3_aa: CAWSRPSGGGRDTQYF

j_call: TRBJ2-2
d_call: TRBD2
v_call: TRBV7-9
cdr3_aa: CASSRSGGARTGELFF

j_call: TRBJ1-1
d_call: -
v_call: TRBV7-8
cdr3_aa: CASSDQQNTEAFF

j_call: TRBJ2-2
d_call: -
v_call: TRBV5-1
cdr3_aa: CASSLTQAANTGELFF

j_call: TRBJ1-1
d_call: -
v_call: TRBV19
cdr3_aa: CASSIAADRPGAFF

j_call: TRBJ2-3
d_call: TRBD2
v_call: TRBV5-1
cdr3_aa: CASSLPSGGATDTQYF

j_call: TRBJ1-1
d_call: -
v_call: TRBV3-1/TRBV3-2
cdr3_aa: CASSDRDTWNTEAFF

j_call: TRBJ1-1
d_call: -
v_call: TRBV5-1
cdr3_aa: CASNPYSGGTEAFF

j_call: TRBJ1-2
d_call: TRBD1
v_call: TRBV7-6
cdr3_aa: CASSPDRANYGYTF

j_call: TRBJ1-5
d_call: -
v_call: TRBV28
cdr3_aa: CASSLDQGGNQPQHF

j_call: TRBJ1-4
d_call: -
v_call: TRBV3-1/TRBV3-2
cdr3_aa: CASSQVVPGLTNEKLFF

j_call: TRBJ1-2
d_call: TRBD1
v_call: TRBV18
cdr3_aa: CASSLDRAGYTF

j_call: TRBJ2-4
d_call: TRBD2
v_call: TRBV7-3
cdr3_aa: CASSLGRGGIQYF

j_call: TRBJ1-2
d_call: -
v_call: TRBV25-1
cdr3_aa: CASSQGDYGYTF

j_call: TRBJ1-1
d_call: -
v_call: TRBV4-2
cdr3_aa: CASSQIAVRTEAFF

j_call: TRBJ1-1
d_call: -
v_call: TRBV2
cdr3_aa: CASNQVLNTEAFF

j_call: TRBJ2-2
d_call: -
v_call: TRBV9
cdr3_aa: CASSGGLHTNTGELFF

j_call: TRBJ1-2
d_call: TRBD1
v_call: TRBV28
cdr3_aa: CASREQGERAYGYTF

j_call: TRBJ1-3
d_call: TRBD1
v_call: TRBV7-9
cdr3_aa: CASARTGGFGNTIYF

j_call: TRBJ1-2
d_call: -
v_call: TRBV5-8
cdr3_aa: CATSQGLKSYTF

j_call: TRBJ1-4
d_call: TRBD1
v_call: TRBV15
cdr3_aa: CATSRDPRGQGAAKLFF

j_call: TRBJ1-4
d_call: -
v_call: TRBV5-6
cdr3_aa: CASSLSWEDEKLFF

j_call: TRBJ2-7
d_call: -
v_call: TRBV7-2
cdr3_aa: CASSARAGRDYEQYF

j_call: TRBJ1-1
d_call: -
v_call: TRBV18
cdr3_aa: CASSPMRTDSEAFF

j_call: TRBJ2-3
d_call: TRBD2
v_call: TRBV10-3
cdr3_aa: CAISDGLAGGPDTQYF

j_call: TRBJ1-2
d_call: TRBD1
v_call: TRBV3-1/TRBV3-2
cdr3_aa: CASSPTGTGKLGYTF

j_call: TRBJ2-1
d_call: -
v_call: TRBV6-6
cdr3_aa: CASNSPPYNEQFF

j_call: TRBJ1-2
d_call: TRBD1
v_call: TRBV6-4
cdr3_aa: CASSVRVQGAIYGYTF

j_call: TRBJ2-7
d_call: TRBD1
v_call: TRBV18
cdr3_aa: CASKSGTGEYEQYF

j_call: TRBJ1-1
d_call: -
v_call: TRBV10-3
cdr3_aa: CAIRNSENTEAFF

j_call: TRBJ1-1
d_call: -
v_call: TRBV11-2
cdr3_aa: CASSLGSGGPSFF

j_call: TRBJ2-5
d_call: -
v_call: TRBV3-1/TRBV3-2
cdr3_aa: CASSLQRSGTQYF

j_call: TRBJ1-2
d_call: -
v_call: TRBV5-5
cdr3_aa: CASSPGASNYGYTF

j_call: TRBJ2-1
d_call: TRBD2
v_call: TRBV11-1
cdr3_aa: CASSHTTSGGNEQFF

j_call: TRBJ2-3
d_call: TRBD1
v_call: TRBV19
cdr3_aa: CASSFGQDTDTQYF

j_call: TRBJ2-3
d_call: -
v_call: TRBV11-1
cdr3_aa: CASSLLQGTDTQYF

j_call: TRBJ1-6
d_call: -
v_call: TRBV7-9
cdr3_aa: CASSFVREHSPLHF

j_call: TRBJ2-2
d_call: -
v_call: TRBV7-2
cdr3_aa: CASSLAPTGGELFF

j_call: TRBJ2-7
d_call: TRBD1
v_call: TRBV6-6
cdr3_aa: CASSYSSGQGYEQYF

j_call: TRBJ1-1
d_call: TRBD1
v_call: TRBV7-6
cdr3_aa: CASSLEGQGRTEAFF

j_call: TRBJ1-3
d_call: -
v_call: TRBV4-1
cdr3_aa: CASSQGDTYRRLLYGNTIYF

j_call: TRBJ1-4
d_call: -
v_call: TRBV5-1
cdr3_aa: CASSLGRGEKLFF

j_call: TRBJ2-5
d_call: -
v_call: TRBV27
cdr3_aa: CASSLWASQETQYF

j_call: TRBJ1-4
d_call: TRBD1
v_call: TRBV10-1
cdr3_aa: CASSRDRGTNEKLFF

j_call: TRBJ1-2
d_call: -
v_call: TRBV11-3
cdr3_aa: CASSSQGRGYTF

j_call: TRBJ2-5
d_call: -
v_call: TRBV7-9
cdr3_aa: CASSLAGTQETQYF

j_call: TRBJ1-4
d_call: TRBD1
v_call: TRBV27
cdr3_aa: CASSPWTGGVEKLFF